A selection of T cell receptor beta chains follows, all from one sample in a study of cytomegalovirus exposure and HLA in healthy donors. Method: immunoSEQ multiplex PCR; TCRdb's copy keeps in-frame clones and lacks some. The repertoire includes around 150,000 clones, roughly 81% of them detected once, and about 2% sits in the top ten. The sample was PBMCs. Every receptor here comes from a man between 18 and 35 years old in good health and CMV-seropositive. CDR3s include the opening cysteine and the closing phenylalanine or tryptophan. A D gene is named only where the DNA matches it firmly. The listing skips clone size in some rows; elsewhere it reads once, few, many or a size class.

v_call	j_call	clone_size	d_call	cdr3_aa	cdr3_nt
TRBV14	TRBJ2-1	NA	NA	CASSLISGGRYNEQFF	TGTGCCAGCAGCCTCATTTCCGGGGGAAGGTACAATGAGCAGTTCTTC
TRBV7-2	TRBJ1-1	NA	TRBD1	CASSPPGQGEGAFF	TGTGCCAGCAGCCCCCCCGGACAGGGGGAGGGAGCTTTCTTT
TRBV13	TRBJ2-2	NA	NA	CASSLESANTGELFF	TGTGCCAGCAGCTTAGAGTCGGCGAACACCGGGGAGCTGTTTTTT
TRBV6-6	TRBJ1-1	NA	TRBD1	CASSYQGEATEAFF	TGTGCCAGCAGTTACCAGGGGGAGGCCACTGAAGCTTTCTTT
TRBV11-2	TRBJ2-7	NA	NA	CASSGGDEQYF	TGTGCCAGCAGCGGAGGGGACGAGCAGTACTTC
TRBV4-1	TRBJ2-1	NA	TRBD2	CASSTRTSGGQNNEQFF	TGCGCCAGCAGCACCCGGACTAGCGGGGGGCAGAACAATGAGCAGTTCTTC
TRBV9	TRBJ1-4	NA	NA	CASSVSVGEKLFF	TGTGCCAGCAGCGTAAGCGTCGGGGAAAAACTGTTTTTT
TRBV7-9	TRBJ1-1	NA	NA	CASSLTGANTEAFF	TGTGCCAGCAGCTTGACTGGGGCGAACACTGAAGCTTTCTTT
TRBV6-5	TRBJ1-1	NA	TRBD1	CASSRSGGRAEAFF	TGTGCCAGCAGTCGGTCAGGGGGCCGCGCTGAAGCTTTCTTT
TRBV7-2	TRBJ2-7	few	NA	CASSTGLSYEQYF	TGTGCCAGCAGCACGGGACTGAGCTACGAGCAGTACTTC
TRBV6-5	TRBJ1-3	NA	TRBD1	CASSRTGAGNTIYF	TGTGCCAGCAGTCGGACAGGGGCTGGAAACACCATATATTTT
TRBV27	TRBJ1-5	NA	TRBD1	CASRGDSNSNQPQHF	TGTGCCAGCAGGGGGGACAGCAATAGCAATCAGCCCCAGCATTTT
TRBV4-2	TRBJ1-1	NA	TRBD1	CASSNRDREVDAEAFF	TGTGCCAGCAGCAACCGGGACAGGGAAGTGGACGCTGAAGCTTTCTTT
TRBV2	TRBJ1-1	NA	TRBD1	CASRDRGFTEAFF	TGTGCCAGCAGGGACAGGGGGTTCACTGAAGCTTTCTTT
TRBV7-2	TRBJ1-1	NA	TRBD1	CASSWLGQGGAMNTEAFF	TGTGCCAGCAGCTGGCTGGGACAGGGGGGAGCGATGAACACTGAAGCTTTCTTT
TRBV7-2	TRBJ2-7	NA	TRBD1	CASSLEEAGTGAYEQYF	TGTGCCAGCAGCTTAGAGGAAGCCGGGACAGGGGCCTACGAGCAGTACTTC
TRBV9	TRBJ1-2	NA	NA	CASNPAGGSGYTF	TGTGCCAGCAACCCAGCCGGGGGAAGTGGCTACACCTTC
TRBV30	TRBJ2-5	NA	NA	CAWSVVGVETQYF	TGTGCCTGGAGTGTAGTCGGTGTAGAGACCCAGTACTTC
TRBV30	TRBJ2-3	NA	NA	CAWSGGLAPTPGDTQYF	TGTGCCTGGAGTGGTGGCCTAGCGCCCACCCCGGGGGATACGCAGTATTTT
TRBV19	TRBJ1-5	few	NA	CASSIFGGGGGNQPQHF	TGTGCCAGTAGTATATTTGGGGGGGGAGGCGGGAATCAGCCCCAGCATTTT
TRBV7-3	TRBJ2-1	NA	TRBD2	CASSLTSGGYNEQFF	TGTGCCAGCAGCTTAACTAGCGGGGGTTACAATGAGCAGTTCTTC
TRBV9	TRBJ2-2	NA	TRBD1	CASSEGTGADTGELFF	TGTGCCAGCAGCGAGGGGACAGGGGCGGACACCGGGGAGCTGTTTTTT
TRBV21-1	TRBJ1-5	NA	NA	CASSKEPGQGKGGWNQPQHF	TGTGCCAGCAGCAAAGAACCGGGACAGGGAAAAGGAGGCTGGAATCAGCCCCAGCATTTT
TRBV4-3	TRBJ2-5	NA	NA	CASSQGGREQETQYF	TGCGCCAGCAGCCAAGGAGGCAGGGAACAAGAGACCCAGTACTTC
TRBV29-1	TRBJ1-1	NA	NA	CSVEGRQSNTEAFF	TGCAGCGTCGAAGGGCGACAGTCCAACACTGAAGCTTTCTTT
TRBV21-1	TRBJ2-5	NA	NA	CASNRGRRKAETQYF	TGTGCCAGCAACAGGGGGCGAAGGAAGGCGGAGACCCAGTACTTC
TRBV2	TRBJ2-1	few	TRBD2	CASSGLAGGSSYNEQFF	TGTGCCAGCAGCGGACTAGCGGGGGGGAGCTCCTACAATGAGCAGTTCTTC
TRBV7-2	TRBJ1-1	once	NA	CASSRGGGRNTEAFF	TGTGCCAGCAGCCGGGGTGGTGGGAGAAACACTGAAGCTTTCTTT
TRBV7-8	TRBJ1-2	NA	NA	CASSLAMGDGYTF	TGTGCCAGCAGCTTAGCGATGGGAGATGGCTACACCTTC
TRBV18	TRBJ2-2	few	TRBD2	CASSPPGLTLFGELFF	TGTGCCAGCTCACCACCGGGACTAACCCTTTTCGGGGAGCTGTTTTTT
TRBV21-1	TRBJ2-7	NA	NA	CASSSKARQEDPGYEQYF	TGTGCCAGCAGCTCCAAAGCGAGACAGGAGGACCCTGGCTACGAGCAGTACTTC
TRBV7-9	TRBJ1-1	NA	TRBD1	CASSPRGDREPNTEAFF	TGTGCCAGCAGCCCAAGGGGGGACAGGGAACCCAACACTGAAGCTTTCTTT
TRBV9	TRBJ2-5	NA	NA	CASSVAGGQETQYF	TGTGCCAGCAGCGTAGCTGGGGGGCAAGAGACCCAGTACTTC
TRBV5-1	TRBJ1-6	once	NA	CASSLVPAGVGYNSPLHF	TGCGCCAGCAGCTTGGTCCCGGCGGGGGTCGGATATAATTCACCCCTCCACTTT
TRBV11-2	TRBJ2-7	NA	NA	CASSFEDSYEQYF	TGTGCCAGCAGCTTTGAGGACTCCTACGAGCAGTACTTC